Presented here are 15 T cell receptor beta chains from one specimen sequenced in a study of cytomegalovirus exposure and HLA in healthy donors. Primers included in the PCR were 60 Vbeta and 13 Jbeta primers. The data were produced by immunoSEQ multiplex PCR, yet TCRdb's version contains in-frame clones alone and is incomplete. The repertoire has around 25,000 clones, more than 70% of them found once; the top ten carry 4% to 5%. The sequencing input was PBMCs. All receptors come from a male donor in good health and CMV-seronegative.

The rearrangement uses TRBV6-1 and TRBJ1-1, with D possibly matching TRBD1 (6 bases). With 2 bases removed from V and 11 bases from J, the gap between germline ends came to 36 bases. Germline V gene sequence: CDR1 MNHNS, CDR2 SASEGT. CDR3 length: 20 residues. CDR3 region: CASSEPPGGGGGLWMGSAFF. The CDR3 DNA reads as TGTGCCAGCAGTGAACCCCCGGGAGGGGGAGGCGGGTTGTGGATGGGGTCGGCTTTCTTT.

With respect to this clone: A read error may produce the germline difference seen at one junction end. The chain recombines TRBV7-9 with TRBJ1-4, with a possible D match to TRBD1 (6 bases). Germline loops: CDR1 SEHNR, CDR2 FQNEAQ (reference sequence). The CDR3 runs to 14 residues. The CDR3: CASGLGTRNERLFF. The CDR3 coding sequence is TGTGCCAGCGGACTCGGGACACGCAATGAAAGACTGTTTTTT.

The chain uses TRBV7-2 and TRBJ2-3, with 10 bases that match TRBD2. Per germline, CDR1 SGHTA and CDR2 FQGNSA. The CDR3 is 16 amino acids. The V and J ends lost 2 bases and 6 bases, in that order; junction bases with no gene match: 8. CDR3 sequence: CASSLITSGNVDTQYF. Here the CDR3 DNA reads TGTGCCAGCAGCTTAATCACTAGCGGGAATGTGGATACGCAGTATTTT. The whole variable domain, remainder taken from reference TRBV7-2 and TRBJ2-3, is GAGVSQSPSNKVTEKGKDVELRCDPISGHTALYWYRQSLGQGLEFLIYFQGNSAPDKSGLPSDRFSAERTGGSVSTLTIQRTQQEDSAVYLCASSLITSGNVDTQYFGPGTRLTVL.

The chain links TRBV28 to TRBJ1-6; a weak D match, TRBD1 (5 bases). Trimming removed 2 bases at V and 6 bases at J, with 17 bases between. The V gene's germline CDR1 is MDHEN and CDR2 SYDVKM. The CDR3 extends over 17 amino acids. The CDR3 nucleotides read TGTGCCAGCAGTTTAAGGTTTGCAGGGCAAAGTAATTCACCCCTCCACTTT. This translates into CASSLRFAGQSNSPLHF. Full variable domain (remainder filled in from reference TRBV28 and TRBJ1-6): DVKVTQSSRYLVKRTGEKVFLECVQDMDHENMFWYRQDPGLGLRLIYFSYDVKMKEKGDIPEGYSVSREKKERFSLILESASTNQTSMYLCASSLRFAGQSNSPLHFGNGTRLTVT.

The chain couples TRBV4-3 to TRBJ2-2; 7 bases agree with TRBD2. Trimming at V came to 2 bases and at J to 2 bases, leaving 17 bases not matched to a gene. The CDR3 length is 20 residues. Germline V gene data show CDR1 as LGHNA and CDR2 as YSLEER. The CDR3 DNA is TGCGCCAGCAGCCAAAGACTGCTCTCGGCGGGGGAGGCTAACACCGGGGAGCTGTTTTTT. Protein sequence: CASSQRLLSAGEANTGELFF.

The chain recombines TRBV5-1 with TRBJ2-3, with 10 bases fitting TRBD1. The ends lost 5 bases at V and 3 bases at J; junction bases unmatched: 6. CDR3 length: 15 amino acids. The V gene's germline CDR1 is SGHRS and CDR2 YFSETQ. The CDR3 DNA sequence: TGCGCCAGCAGGGGACGGACAGGGGGGACAGATACGCAGTATTTT. Translated: CASRGRTGGTDTQYF.

The chain is built from TRBV19 and TRBJ1-1; perhaps TRBD1 as D (6 bases). This CDR3 has 14 residues. Germline CDR1 LNHDA, CDR2 SQIVND (reference sequence). The V gene lost 3 bases and the J gene lost 1 base, with 9 bases spanning the gap. The CDR3 DNA is TGTGCCAGTAGTATCCTACAGGGGAACACTGAAGCTTTCTTT. Translation gives CASSILQGNTEAFF.

The rearrangement joins TRBV19 to TRBJ2-5; 11 bases map to TRBD2. The CDR3 runs 15 residues. The germline V gene encodes CDR1 LNHDA and CDR2 SQIVND (reference sequence). J gave up 5 bases and V 5 bases, and 7 bases lay outside the gene matches. In DNA, the CDR3 is TGTGCCAGTAGTCTGGGGACTAGCGGTGCGGAGACCCAGTACTTC. It encodes CASSLGTSGAETQYF.

V usage is TRBV10-3 and J usage is TRBJ2-3, with TRBD2 identical over 9 bases. The J segment lost 2 bases and the V segment lost 10 bases, leaving 7 bases of the junction unmatched. The CDR3 consists of 14 residues. Germline V gene sequence: CDR1 ENHRY, CDR2 SYGVKD. CDR3 residues: CASRLAENTDTQYF. CDR3 DNA: TGTGCCAGTAGACTAGCGGAGAACACAGATACGCAGTATTTT.

This chain links TRBV7-3 with TRBJ2-2; TRBD2 aligns across 7 bases. The CDR3 totals 15 residues. The V and J ends lost 5 bases and 4 bases, in that order; junction bases with no gene match: 7. The germline gives CDR1 SGHTA, CDR2 FQGTGA. The CDR3 sequence: CASSTLATGTGELFF. In DNA, the CDR3 is TGTGCCAGCAGCACACTAGCGACTGGCACCGGGGAGCTGTTTTTT.

In regard to this clone: Mismatch with germline at one junction end may stem from a read error. CDR3 nucleotide sequence: TGTGCCAGCAGCTTACCTGGGAGAGCTGGGTCCTCCGAGCAGTACTTC. This encodes CASSLPGRAGSSEQYF. The chain employs TRBV7-6 and TRBJ2-7; tentatively, D is TRBD2 (5 bases). Germline assignment: CDR1 SGHVS and CDR2 FNYEAQ. This CDR3 has 16 amino acids.

This chain connects TRBV19 to TRBJ1-5; possibly TRBD1 for D (5 bases). The CDR3 is made up of 16 amino acids. Germline CDR1 is LNHDA and CDR2 is SQIVND (reference sequence). The ends were cut back, 6 bases at V and 2 bases at J, with 17 bases in the middle. CDR3 residues: CASSSLGGNGNQPQHF. The CDR3 DNA sequence: TGTGCCAGTAGCTCCCTCGGGGGAAACGGCAATCAGCCCCAGCATTTT. Looking up the rest from reference TRBV19 and TRBJ1-5 gives the full variable domain: DGGITQSPKYLFRKEGQNVTLSCEQNLNHDAMYWYRQDPGQGLRLIYYSQIVNDFQKGDIAEGYSVSREKKESFPLTVTSAQKNPTAFYLCASSSLGGNGNQPQHFGDGTRLSIL.

The chain uses TRBV25-1 and TRBJ2-5; D ambiguous. The length of the CDR3 is 10 residues. CDR1 is MGHDK, CDR2 SYGVNS, per germline. V lost 6 bases, J lost 5 bases, and 4 bases lay in between. The CDR3 DNA is TGTGCCAGCAGGCGGGAGACCCAGTACTTC. Translated: CASRRETQYF.

The gene calls are TRBV5-1 and TRBJ2-5, with a weak D call TRBD1 (6 bases). The DNA end is more similar to TRBJ2-7, so the J call may be wrong. CDR1 is SGHRS and CDR2 is YFSETQ in the germline V gene. The CDR3 runs 16 residues. CDR3 loop: CASSLGIGGRSYEQYF. The CDR3 DNA reads as TGCGCCAGCAGCTTGGGGATAGGGGGACGGTCTTACGAGCAGTACTTC.

The rearrangement uses TRBV2 and TRBJ2-1; 10 bases are a match to TRBD1. V shed 8 bases and J 10 bases; nucleotides not matched to a gene: 14. The CDR3 extends over 15 amino acids. Germline-derived CDR1 and CDR2 are SNHLY and FYNNEI. The CDR3 here is CASLTTGGPSLEQFF. The CDR3 nucleotides are TGTGCCAGCCTTACGACAGGGGGCCCCTCCCTGGAGCAGTTCTTC.